This is a list of T cell receptor beta chains from one sample in a study of blood T cell repertoires in COVID-19. Sequenced by immunoSEQ multiplex PCR; TCRdb stores in-frame clones only, minus some. Of over 150,000 clones in the sample, 80% to 90% were seen once. What was sequenced was peripheral blood. These receptors all stem from a woman of 80 years or more with acute or convalescent COVID-19. The CDR3 runs from the conserved cysteine through the conserved F or W. The D gene is left open where the match is weak. Only part of the rows carry a size: once, few, many, or a class if the clone is expanded.

cdr3_length: 16; d_call: TRBD2; clone_size: NA; j_call: TRBJ2-1; v_call: TRBV4-3; cdr3_aa: CASSQGPREADNEQFF; cdr3_nt: TGCGCCAGCAGCCAAGGCCCGCGGGAGGCTGACAATGAGCAGTTCTTC
cdr3_length: 12; d_call: NA; clone_size: NA; j_call: TRBJ1-2; v_call: TRBV5-1; cdr3_aa: CASSSGYYGYTF; cdr3_nt: TGCGCCAGCAGCTCGGGGTACTATGGCTACACCTTC
cdr3_length: 13; d_call: TRBD1; clone_size: NA; j_call: TRBJ2-7; v_call: TRBV30; cdr3_aa: CAWDRGPPYEQYF; cdr3_nt: TGTGCCTGGGACAGGGGGCCCCCCTACGAGCAGTACTTC
cdr3_length: 17; d_call: TRBD2; clone_size: NA; j_call: TRBJ2-1; v_call: TRBV10-3; cdr3_aa: CAISDLAKAGGYNEQFF; cdr3_nt: TGTGCCATCAGTGACCTGGCCAAAGCGGGAGGGTACAATGAGCAGTTCTTC
cdr3_length: 15; d_call: NA; clone_size: NA; j_call: TRBJ2-1; v_call: TRBV12-5; cdr3_aa: CASGLGTNGNNEQFF; cdr3_nt: TGTGCTAGTGGTTTGGGGACTAACGGGAATAATGAGCAGTTCTTC
cdr3_length: 14; d_call: NA; clone_size: NA; j_call: TRBJ1-1; v_call: TRBV7-9; cdr3_aa: CASSLVDSNTEAFF; cdr3_nt: TGTGCCAGCAGCTTAGTGGACAGCAACACTGAAGCTTTCTTT
cdr3_length: 14; d_call: NA; clone_size: NA; j_call: TRBJ1-1; v_call: TRBV5-4; cdr3_aa: CASNSGVGDTEAFF; cdr3_nt: TGTGCCAGCAACTCGGGCGTCGGGGACACTGAAGCTTTCTTT
cdr3_length: 15; d_call: TRBD1; clone_size: NA; j_call: TRBJ2-1; v_call: TRBV24-1; cdr3_aa: CATSDTTGGAHEQFF; cdr3_nt: TGTGCCACCAGTGATACCACAGGGGGCGCCCATGAGCAGTTCTTC
cdr3_length: 15; d_call: NA; clone_size: NA; j_call: TRBJ2-3; v_call: TRBV7-2; cdr3_aa: CASSLVRVGTDTQYF; cdr3_nt: TGTGCCAGCAGCTTAGTCAGGGTGGGCACAGATACGCAGTATTTT
cdr3_length: 15; d_call: NA; clone_size: NA; j_call: TRBJ1-2; v_call: TRBV9; cdr3_aa: CASSVGESFNYGYTF; cdr3_nt: TGTGCCAGCAGCGTAGGGGAGAGTTTTAACTATGGCTACACCTTC
cdr3_length: 14; d_call: NA; clone_size: once; j_call: TRBJ2-3; v_call: TRBV19; cdr3_aa: CASSTDLRTDTQYF; cdr3_nt: TGTGCCAGTTCGACTGACCTCCGCACAGATACGCAGTATTTT
cdr3_length: 13; d_call: NA; clone_size: few; j_call: TRBJ1-5; v_call: TRBV7-2; cdr3_aa: CASSSTGQQPQHF; cdr3_nt: TGTGCCAGCAGCTCAACTGGACAGCAGCCCCAGCATTTT
cdr3_length: 14; d_call: TRBD1; clone_size: NA; j_call: TRBJ1-5; v_call: TRBV6-2/TRBV6-3; cdr3_aa: CASSSDRGNQPQHF; cdr3_nt: TGTGCCAGCAGTTCGGACAGGGGGAATCAGCCCCAGCATTTT
cdr3_length: 13; d_call: NA; clone_size: NA; j_call: TRBJ1-3; v_call: TRBV19; cdr3_aa: CASTQVSGNTIYF; cdr3_nt: TGTGCCAGTACACAGGTCTCTGGAAACACCATATATTTT
cdr3_length: 14; d_call: TRBD1; clone_size: once; j_call: TRBJ2-7; v_call: TRBV3-1/TRBV3-2; cdr3_aa: CASSYIQGAYEQYF; cdr3_nt: TGTGCCAGCAGCTACATCCAGGGGGCCTACGAGCAGTACTTC
cdr3_length: 12; d_call: TRBD1; clone_size: NA; j_call: TRBJ1-2; v_call: TRBV19; cdr3_aa: CASSAGTGSYTF; cdr3_nt: TGTGCCAGTAGTGCCGGGACAGGGTCCTACACCTTC
cdr3_length: 13; d_call: NA; clone_size: NA; j_call: TRBJ1-5; v_call: TRBV9; cdr3_aa: CASSVGVDQPQHF; cdr3_nt: TGTGCCAGCAGCGTAGGTGTAGATCAGCCCCAGCATTTT
cdr3_length: 15; d_call: TRBD1; clone_size: NA; j_call: TRBJ2-5; v_call: TRBV7-6; cdr3_aa: CASSLTGDFGETQYF; cdr3_nt: TGTGCCAGCAGCCTTACAGGGGATTTTGGGGAGACCCAGTACTTC
cdr3_length: 14; d_call: NA; clone_size: once; j_call: TRBJ1-1; v_call: TRBV28; cdr3_aa: CASSLQVEGTEAFF; cdr3_nt: TGTGCCAGCAGTTTACAGGTTGAGGGCACTGAAGCTTTCTTT
cdr3_length: 15; d_call: TRBD1; clone_size: NA; j_call: TRBJ2-2; v_call: TRBV3-1/TRBV3-2; cdr3_aa: CASSQGTGNTGELFF; cdr3_nt: TGTGCCAGCAGCCAAGGGACAGGAAACACCGGGGAGCTGTTTTTT
cdr3_length: 14; d_call: NA; clone_size: NA; j_call: TRBJ2-3; v_call: TRBV5-1; cdr3_aa: CASSLEGGTDTQYF; cdr3_nt: TGCGCCAGCAGCTTGGAGGGGGGCACAGATACGCAGTATTTT
cdr3_length: 14; d_call: NA; clone_size: NA; j_call: TRBJ2-5; v_call: TRBV19; cdr3_aa: CASSRRDRGETQYF; cdr3_nt: TGTGCCAGTAGCCGCCGGGATAGAGGGGAGACCCAGTACTTC
cdr3_length: 16; d_call: TRBD2; clone_size: NA; j_call: TRBJ2-1; v_call: TRBV11-3; cdr3_aa: CASSLEGTRNSHEQFF; cdr3_nt: TGTGCCAGCAGCTTAGAAGGGACTAGGAATAGTCATGAGCAGTTCTTC
cdr3_length: 13; d_call: NA; clone_size: once; j_call: TRBJ1-2; v_call: TRBV20-1; cdr3_aa: CSASRRANYGYTF; cdr3_nt: TGCAGTGCTAGTCGTCGGGCTAACTATGGCTACACCTTC
cdr3_length: 13; d_call: TRBD1; clone_size: NA; j_call: TRBJ2-7; v_call: TRBV12-3/TRBV12-4; cdr3_aa: CASSLTGVYEQYF; cdr3_nt: TGTGCCAGCAGCCTAACAGGGGTCTACGAGCAGTACTTC
cdr3_length: 12; d_call: NA; clone_size: NA; j_call: TRBJ2-1; v_call: TRBV11-1; cdr3_aa: CASSRGKNEQFF; cdr3_nt: TGTGCCAGCAGTCGGGGAAAAAATGAGCAGTTCTTC
cdr3_length: 14; d_call: TRBD1; clone_size: NA; j_call: TRBJ1-1; v_call: TRBV9; cdr3_aa: CASSPDPRGPEAFF; cdr3_nt: TGTGCCAGCAGCCCTGACCCCAGGGGGCCTGAAGCTTTCTTT
cdr3_length: 13; d_call: TRBD1; clone_size: NA; j_call: TRBJ2-3; v_call: TRBV5-6; cdr3_aa: CASSSPYRGAQYF; cdr3_nt: TGTGCCAGCAGCAGCCCTTACAGGGGAGCGCAGTATTTT
cdr3_length: 14; d_call: NA; clone_size: NA; j_call: TRBJ1-1; v_call: TRBV27; cdr3_aa: CASTLTQGGTEAFF; cdr3_nt: TGTGCCAGCACCCTAACCCAGGGTGGAACTGAAGCTTTCTTT
cdr3_length: 14; d_call: NA; clone_size: few; j_call: TRBJ1-1; v_call: TRBV11-1; cdr3_aa: CASSLLGGDTEAFF; cdr3_nt: TGTGCCAGCAGCTTATTGGGAGGGGACACTGAAGCTTTCTTT